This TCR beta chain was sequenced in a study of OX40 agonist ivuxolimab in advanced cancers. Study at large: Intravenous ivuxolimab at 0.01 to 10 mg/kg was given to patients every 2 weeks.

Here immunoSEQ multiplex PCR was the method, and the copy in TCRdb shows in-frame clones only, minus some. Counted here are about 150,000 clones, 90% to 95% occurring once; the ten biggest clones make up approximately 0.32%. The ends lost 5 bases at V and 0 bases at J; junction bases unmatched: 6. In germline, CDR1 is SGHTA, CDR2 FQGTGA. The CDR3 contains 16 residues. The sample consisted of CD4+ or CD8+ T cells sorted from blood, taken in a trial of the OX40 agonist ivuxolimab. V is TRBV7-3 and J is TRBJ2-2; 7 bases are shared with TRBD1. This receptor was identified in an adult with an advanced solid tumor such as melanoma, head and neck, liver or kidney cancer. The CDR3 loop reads CASSPRRGTNTGELFF. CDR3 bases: TGTGCCAGCAGCCCACGCAGGGGGACGAACACCGGGGAGCTGTTTTTT.